This T cell receptor (beta chain) was sequenced in a study of cytomegalovirus exposure and HLA in healthy donors. The wider study: Findings of an earlier analysis included around 100 million unique TCR beta sequences from some 190 million T cells.

The study ran its PCR with 60 Vbeta and 13 Jbeta primers. TCRdb's table, derived via immunoSEQ multiplex PCR, lists solely in-frame clones and lacks some. The sample records 150,000 to 200,000 clones, over 80% being singletons. Concerning this clone itself: The target antigen is unknown.

Findings and caveats of the study: A later analysis found most CMV-associated TCR beta chains apparently HLA-restricted. A later analysis associated 16,951 TCR beta sequences with HLA alleles at a 0.05 false discovery rate.

Per the germline V gene, CDR1 is SGHNT and CDR2 is YYREEE (reference sequence). The V and J ends lost 6 bases and 2 bases, in that order; junction bases with no gene match: 9. CDR3 length: 15 residues. This clonotype was obtained from a man aged 45-65 years in good health and CMV-seropositive. The sequenced material came from PBMCs. The V gene is TRBV5-4, the J gene TRBJ2-5; 8 bases line up with TRBD1. Written as DNA, the CDR3 is TGTGCCAGCACCCTCGGACAGGGCGGGCAAGAGACCCAGTACTTC. Encoded protein: CASTLGQGGQETQYF.